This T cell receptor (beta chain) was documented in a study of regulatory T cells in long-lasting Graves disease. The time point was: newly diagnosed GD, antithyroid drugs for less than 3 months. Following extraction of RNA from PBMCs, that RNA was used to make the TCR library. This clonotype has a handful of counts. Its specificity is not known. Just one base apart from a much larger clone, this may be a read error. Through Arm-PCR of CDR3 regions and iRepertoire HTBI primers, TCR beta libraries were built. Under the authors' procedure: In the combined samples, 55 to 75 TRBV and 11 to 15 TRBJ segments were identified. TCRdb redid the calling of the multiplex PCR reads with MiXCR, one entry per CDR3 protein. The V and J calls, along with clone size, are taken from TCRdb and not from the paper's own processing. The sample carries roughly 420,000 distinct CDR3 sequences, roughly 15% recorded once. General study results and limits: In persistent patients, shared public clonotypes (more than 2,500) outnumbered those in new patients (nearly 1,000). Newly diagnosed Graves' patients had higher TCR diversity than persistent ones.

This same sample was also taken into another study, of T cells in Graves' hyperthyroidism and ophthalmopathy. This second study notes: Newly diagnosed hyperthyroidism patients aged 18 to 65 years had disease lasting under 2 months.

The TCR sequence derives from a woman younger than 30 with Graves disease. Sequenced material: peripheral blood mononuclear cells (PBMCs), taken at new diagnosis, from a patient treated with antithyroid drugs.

The CDR3 coding sequence is TGTGCCAGCAGACAGGAGAACGCTGAAGCTTTCTTT. Amino acids: CASRQENAEAFF. This chain joins TRBV12-3 or TRBV12-4 and TRBJ1-1; possibly TRBD1 for D (5 bases). The CDR3 has 12 residues.